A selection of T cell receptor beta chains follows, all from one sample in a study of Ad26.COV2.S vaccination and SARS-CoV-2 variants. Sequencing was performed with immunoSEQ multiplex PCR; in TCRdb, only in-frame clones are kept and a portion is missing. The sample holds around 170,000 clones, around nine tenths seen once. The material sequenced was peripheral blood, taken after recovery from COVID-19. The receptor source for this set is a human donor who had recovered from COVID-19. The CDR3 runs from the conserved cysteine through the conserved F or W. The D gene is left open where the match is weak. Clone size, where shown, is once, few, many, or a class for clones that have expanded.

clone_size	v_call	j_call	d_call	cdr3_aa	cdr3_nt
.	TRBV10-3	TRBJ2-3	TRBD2	CAIRPAGGIDTQYF	TGTGCCATCAGACCCGCGGGAGGGATAGATACGCAGTATTTT
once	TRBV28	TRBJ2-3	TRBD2	CASTPTSGGATDTQYF	TGTGCCAGCACCCCGACTAGCGGGGGGGCGACAGATACGCAGTATTTT
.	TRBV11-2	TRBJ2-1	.	CASSLDRAVRGIEQFF	TGTGCCAGCAGCTTAGATCGAGCGGTCCGAGGTATTGAGCAGTTCTTC
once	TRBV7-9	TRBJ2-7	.	CAGSLEYYEQYF	TGTGCCGGCAGCTTAGAATACTACGAGCAGTACTTC
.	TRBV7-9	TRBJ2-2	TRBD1	CASSGDRRNTGELFF	TGTGCCAGCAGCGGGGACAGACGAAACACCGGGGAGCTGTTTTTT
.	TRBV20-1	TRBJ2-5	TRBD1	CSASSRTGVVGETQYF	TGCAGTGCTAGTTCCCGGACAGGGGTTGTTGGGGAGACCCAGTACTTC
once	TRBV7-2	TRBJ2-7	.	CASSRGGQSPYEQYF	TGTGCCAGCAGCCGGGGGGGACAGTCCCCCTACGAGCAGTACTTC
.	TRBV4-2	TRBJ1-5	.	CASSPQGSNQPQHF	TGTGCCAGCAGTCCACAGGGTAGCAATCAGCCCCAGCATTTT
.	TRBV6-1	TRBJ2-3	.	CASSVIRTGVSTDTQYF	TGTGCCAGCAGTGTTATCAGGACTGGAGTAAGCACAGATACGCAGTATTTT
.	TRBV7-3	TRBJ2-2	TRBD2	CASSPKRLAGEDTGELFF	TGTGCCAGCAGCCCTAAAAGACTAGCGGGGGAGGACACCGGGGAGCTGTTTTTT
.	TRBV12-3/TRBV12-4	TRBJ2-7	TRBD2	CASRSGGAYEQYF	TGTGCCAGCAGGAGCGGGGGGGCGTACGAGCAGTACTTC
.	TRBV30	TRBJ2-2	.	CAWMLRGNTGELFF	TGTGCCTGGATGTTGAGAGGGAACACCGGGGAGCTGTTTTTT
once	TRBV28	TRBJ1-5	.	CASSWAFPGQPQHF	TGTGCCAGCAGTTGGGCATTCCCGGGACAGCCCCAGCATTTT
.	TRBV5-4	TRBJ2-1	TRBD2	CASSLSGGYNEQFF	TGTGCCAGCAGCTTGTCGGGAGGGTACAATGAGCAGTTCTTC
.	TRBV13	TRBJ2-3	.	CASTTGHTTDTQYF	TGTGCCAGCACCACTGGACACACCACAGATACGCAGTATTTT
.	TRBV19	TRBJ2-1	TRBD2	CASSTNSGPWNEQFF	TGTGCCAGTAGTACTAATAGCGGGCCCTGGAATGAGCAGTTCTTC
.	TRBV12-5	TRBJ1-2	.	CASGLAGPNYGYTF	TGTGCTAGTGGTTTAGCGGGACCGAACTATGGCTACACCTTC
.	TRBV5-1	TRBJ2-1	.	CASSLAARGPYSYNEQFF	TGCGCCAGCAGCTTGGCAGCTAGAGGGCCCTACTCCTACAATGAGCAGTTCTTC
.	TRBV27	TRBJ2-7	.	CASRQDLISYEQYF	TGTGCCAGTCGGCAGGATCTGATTTCCTACGAGCAGTACTTC
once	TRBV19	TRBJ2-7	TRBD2	CASADTGTSGGAGEQYF	TGTGCCAGCGCAGATACAGGGACTAGCGGGGGGGCGGGCGAGCAGTACTTC
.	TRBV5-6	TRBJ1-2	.	CASSPLSGGPQVRDYGYTF	TGTGCCAGCAGCCCCCTATCGGGGGGTCCCCAGGTACGAGACTATGGCTACACCTTC
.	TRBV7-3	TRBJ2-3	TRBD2	CASSRSGARTTDTQYF	TGTGCCAGCAGCCGTAGCGGGGCCAGAACCACAGATACGCAGTATTTT
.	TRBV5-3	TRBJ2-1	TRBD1	CARSYGDRDTCNEQFF	TGTGCCAGAAGCTATGGAGACAGGGATACGTGCAATGAGCAGTTCTTC
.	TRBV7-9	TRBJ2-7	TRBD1	CASRWGQSTYEQYF	TGTGCCAGCAGATGGGGACAGTCCACCTACGAGCAGTACTTC
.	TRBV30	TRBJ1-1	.	CAWSKLGVANTEAFF	TGTGCCTGGAGTAAGCTGGGTGTGGCGAACACTGAAGCTTTCTTT
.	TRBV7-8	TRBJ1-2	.	CASSLDGAGRGYTF	TGTGCCAGCAGCTTAGACGGGGCCGGACGGGGCTACACCTTC
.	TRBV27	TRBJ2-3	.	CASSLWDTDTQYF	TGTGCCAGCAGTTTATGGGACACAGATACGCAGTATTTT
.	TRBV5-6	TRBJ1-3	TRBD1	CASRQGRDTIYF	TGTGCCAGCAGACAGGGGAGAGACACCATATATTTT
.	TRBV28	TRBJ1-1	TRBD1	CASSGGTARNTEAFF	TGTGCCAGCAGTGGGGGGACAGCTCGGAACACTGAAGCTTTCTTT
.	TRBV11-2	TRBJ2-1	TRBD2	CASSPIAGGPYNEQFF	TGTGCCAGCAGCCCCATAGCGGGGGGCCCCTACAATGAGCAGTTCTTC
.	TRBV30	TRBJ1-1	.	CAWSVRLIAEAFF	TGTGCCTGGAGTGTACGGCTGATCGCTGAAGCTTTCTTT
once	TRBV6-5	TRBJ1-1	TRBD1	CASSYSTGVTEAFF	TGTGCCAGCAGTTACTCGACAGGGGTTACTGAAGCTTTCTTT
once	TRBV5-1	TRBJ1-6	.	CASSFKEPYNSPLHF	TGCGCCAGCAGCTTTAAAGAACCCTATAATTCACCCCTCCACTTT
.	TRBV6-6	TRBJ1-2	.	CASTQGWDGYGYTF	TGTGCCAGCACTCAGGGTTGGGACGGCTATGGCTACACCTTC
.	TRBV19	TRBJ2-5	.	CASSLGSQETQYF	TGTGCCAGTAGTTTAGGATCCCAAGAGACCCAGTACTTC
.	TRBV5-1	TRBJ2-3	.	CASTLGWRGITDTQYF	TGCGCCAGCACCCTCGGGTGGAGAGGGATCACAGATACGCAGTATTTT
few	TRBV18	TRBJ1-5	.	CASSPRGGDFNQPQHF	TGTGCCAGCTCACCACGCGGAGGGGACTTCAATCAGCCCCAGCATTTT
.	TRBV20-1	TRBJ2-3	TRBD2	CSASWAGGFGGTDTQYF	TGCAGTGCCAGTTGGGCGGGGGGTTTCGGCGGCACAGATACGCAGTATTTT
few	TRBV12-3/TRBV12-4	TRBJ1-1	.	CASSFWENTEAFF	TGTGCCAGCAGTTTCTGGGAAAACACTGAAGCTTTCTTT
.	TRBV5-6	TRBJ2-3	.	CASSLGALESTDTQYF	TGTGCCAGCAGCTTGGGGGCATTAGAGAGCACAGATACGCAGTATTTT
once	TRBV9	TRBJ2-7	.	CASSEAPPGAGGEQYF	TGTGCCAGCAGCGAGGCCCCTCCAGGGGCCGGGGGCGAGCAGTACTTC
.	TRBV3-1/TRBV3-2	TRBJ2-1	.	CASSQGRRNEQFF	TGTGCCAGCAGCCAAGGTAGGAGGAATGAGCAGTTCTTC
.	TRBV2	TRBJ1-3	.	CASHGGNTIYF	TGTGCCAGCCATGGAGGAAACACCATATATTTT
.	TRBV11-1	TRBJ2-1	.	CASSRGVDWDYNEQFF	TGTGCCAGCAGTCGTGGAGTGGACTGGGACTACAATGAGCAGTTCTTC
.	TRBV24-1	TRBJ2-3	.	CATSERSKGTDTQYF	TGTGCCACCAGTGAGAGAAGTAAGGGAACAGATACGCAGTATTTT
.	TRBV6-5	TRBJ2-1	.	CASSYFYNEQFF	TGTGCCAGCAGTTACTTCTACAATGAGCAGTTCTTC
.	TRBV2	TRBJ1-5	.	CASSVDGVLGQPQHF	TGTGCCAGCAGTGTTGATGGGGTTCTGGGTCAGCCCCAGCATTTT
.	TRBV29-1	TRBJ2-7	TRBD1	CSAGDRQRYEQYF	TGCAGCGCCGGGGACAGGCAGCGCTACGAGCAGTACTTC
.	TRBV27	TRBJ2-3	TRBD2	CASTLAGGGTDTQYF	TGTGCCAGCACCTTAGCGGGGGGCGGAACAGATACGCAGTATTTT
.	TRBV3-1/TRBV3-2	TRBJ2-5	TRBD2	CASSQSGGARTQYF	TGTGCCAGCAGCCAGTCCGGGGGGGCCAGGACCCAGTACTTC
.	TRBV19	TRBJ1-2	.	CASSTNYGYTF	TGTGCCAGTAGTACTAACTATGGCTACACCTTC
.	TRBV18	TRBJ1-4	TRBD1	CASSPGQVATNEKLFF	TGTGCCAGCTCTCCAGGACAGGTTGCAACTAATGAAAAACTGTTTTTT